Each of the 2 T cell receptor beta chains below was sequenced from the same sample in a study of blood T cell repertoires in COVID-19. TCRdb keeps only in-frame clones here, not all; method: immunoSEQ multiplex PCR. The sample holds about 88,000 clones, 88% seen once. Sequences were obtained from peripheral blood. These receptors all come from a woman older than 75 with acute or convalescent COVID-19.

The CDR3 sequence: CASSEGLAGPTYEQYF. CDR3 DNA sequence: TGTGCCAGCAGCGAGGGACTAGCGGGGCCCACCTACGAGCAGTACTTC. This chain links TRBV11-1 with TRBJ2-7, with TRBD2 matching over 13 bases. Per the germline V gene, CDR1 is SGHAT and CDR2 is FQDESV (reference sequence). The CDR3 extends over 16 amino acids. V shed 5 bases, J shed 2 bases, and the junction held 6 bases outside the gene matches.

The chain uses TRBV24-1 and TRBJ2-5, with 7 bases fitting TRBD2. The CDR3 has 14 amino acids. The J segment lost 5 bases and the V segment lost 6 bases, leaving 8 bases of the junction unmatched. The germline gives CDR1 KGHDR, CDR2 SFDVKD. The CDR3 sequence is CATSSRTGGETQYF. CDR3 sequence (DNA): TGTGCCACCAGTTCCCGGACCGGGGGGGAGACCCAGTACTTC.